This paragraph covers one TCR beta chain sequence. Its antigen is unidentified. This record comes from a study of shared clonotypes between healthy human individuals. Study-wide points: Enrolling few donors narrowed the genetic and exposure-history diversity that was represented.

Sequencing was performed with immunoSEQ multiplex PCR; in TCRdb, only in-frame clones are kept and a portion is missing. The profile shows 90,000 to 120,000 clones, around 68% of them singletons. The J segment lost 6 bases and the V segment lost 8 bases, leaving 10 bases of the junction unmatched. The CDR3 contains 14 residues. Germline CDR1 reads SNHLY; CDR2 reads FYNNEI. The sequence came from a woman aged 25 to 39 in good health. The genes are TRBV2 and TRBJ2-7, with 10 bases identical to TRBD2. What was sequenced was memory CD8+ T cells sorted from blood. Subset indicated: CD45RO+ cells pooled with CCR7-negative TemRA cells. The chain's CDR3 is CASPKLAGTREQYF. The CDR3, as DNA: TGTGCCAGCCCTAAACTAGCGGGGACCCGCGAGCAGTACTTC. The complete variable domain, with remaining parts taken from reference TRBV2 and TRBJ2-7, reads EPEVTQTPSHQVTQMGQEVILRCVPISNHLYFYWYRQILGQKVEFLVSFYNNEISEKSEIFDDQFSVERPDGSNFTLKIRSTKLEDSAMYFCASPKLAGTREQYFGPGTRLTVT.